Listed below are T cell receptor beta chains from one sample, sequenced in a study of T cell repertoires in ileal Crohn's disease. The repertoire was sequenced with immunoSEQ multiplex PCR; TCRdb's copy has only in-frame clones and lacks some. This repertoire shows some 9,000 clones, 70% to 80% found once; its top ten account for more than 4.5%. The sample consisted of ileal tissue. The receptor source for this set is an adult with Crohn's disease. CDR3s include the opening cysteine and the closing phenylalanine or tryptophan. The D gene is left open where the match is weak. Part of the rows lack a size; the others show once, few, many or a class for expanded clones.

V gene	D gene	J gene	clone size	CDR3 protein	CDR3 DNA
TRBV28	.	TRBJ1-5	few	CASSLRGYSNQPQHF	TGTGCCAGCAGTTTACGAGGTTATAGCAATCAGCCCCAGCATTTT
TRBV7-7	.	TRBJ2-2	.	CASSPGPNTGELFF	TGTGCTAGCAGCCCAGGGCCGAACACCGGGGAGCTGTTTTTT
TRBV6-5	.	TRBJ2-3	.	CASSLGQEGDTQYF	TGTGCCAGCAGTTTAGGACAGGAGGGCGATACGCAGTATTTT
TRBV5-8	TRBD2	TRBJ2-1	.	CASSLLNGGNNEQFF	TGTGCCAGCAGCTTGCTTAACGGGGGGAACAATGAGCAGTTCTTC
TRBV15	.	TRBJ2-5	.	CATSRDWSEGETQYF	TGTGCCACCAGCAGAGATTGGTCGGAGGGGGAGACCCAGTACTTC
TRBV19	.	TRBJ1-5	.	CASSIREGRQPQHF	TGTGCCAGTAGTATACGGGAGGGGCGGCAGCCCCAGCATTTT
TRBV7-9	.	TRBJ2-4	.	CASSLESGGNIQYF	TGTGCCAGCAGCTTAGAGTCGGGTGGGAACATTCAGTACTTC
TRBV9	.	TRBJ1-4	once	CASSPPGAGGKLFF	TGTGCCAGCAGCCCACCAGGGGCGGGAGGAAAACTGTTTTTT
TRBV27	TRBD2	TRBJ2-5	.	CASSFREGGETQYF	TGTGCCAGCAGTTTCCGGGAGGGGGGGGAGACCCAGTACTTC
TRBV19	TRBD2	TRBJ2-1	.	CASSISAGGHNEQFF	TGTGCCAGTAGTATTTCGGCGGGAGGGCACAATGAGCAGTTCTTC
TRBV7-3	TRBD2	TRBJ2-3	.	CASSFETSGSSTDTQYF	TGTGCCAGCAGCTTCGAGACTAGCGGTTCTAGCACAGATACGCAGTATTTT
TRBV5-4	.	TRBJ2-3	.	CASSLAGRAAYF	TGTGCCAGCAGCTTGGCCGGCAGGGCGGCGTATTTT
TRBV6-1	.	TRBJ1-1	.	CASSEGQENTEAFF	TGTGCCAGCAGTGAAGGACAGGAGAACACTGAAGCTTTCTTT
TRBV18	TRBD1	TRBJ2-7	.	CASSPRVVGTDSSYEQYF	TGTGCCAGCTCACCGAGAGTCGTCGGGACAGATTCCTCCTACGAGCAGTACTTC
TRBV7-9	.	TRBJ2-3	.	CASSFGTRGDTQYF	TGTGCCAGCAGCTTCGGGACAAGGGGGGATACGCAGTATTTT
TRBV15	.	TRBJ1-2	few	CATSRAGSGGYTF	TGTGCCACCAGCAGGGCAGGATCGGGGGGCTACACCTTC
TRBV27	.	TRBJ2-7	.	CATASQNFREQYF	TGTGCCACCGCTAGCCAAAATTTCCGGGAGCAGTACTTC
TRBV5-1	.	TRBJ1-3	few	CASSFAGDTIYF	TGCGCCAGCAGCTTCGCGGGGGACACCATATATTTT
TRBV7-9	.	TRBJ1-5	.	CASSPGDYSNQPQHF	TGTGCCAGCAGCCCCGGGGACTATAGCAATCAGCCCCAGCATTTT
TRBV6-5	TRBD1	TRBJ2-7	.	CASSYSRTGPYEQYF	TGTGCCAGCAGTTACTCGCGGACAGGTCCCTACGAGCAGTACTTC
TRBV7-9	TRBD1	TRBJ2-2	once	CASRNRDRGSSGELFF	TGTGCCAGCAGGAACCGGGACAGGGGCTCCTCCGGGGAGCTGTTTTTT
TRBV29-1	.	TRBJ2-5	.	CSVDGPAGQETQYF	TGCAGCGTGGATGGCCCGGCAGGGCAAGAGACCCAGTACTTC
TRBV5-6	.	TRBJ2-1	.	CASSGGSRYNEQFF	TGTGCCAGCAGCGGGGGGAGTCGGTACAATGAGCAGTTCTTC
TRBV5-4	TRBD2	TRBJ2-7	.	CASSLETSHEQYF	TGTGCCAGCAGCTTGGAGACTAGCCACGAGCAGTACTTC
TRBV5-1	.	TRBJ2-7	.	CASSLGTTNSYEQYF	TGCGCCAGCAGCCTCGGGACAACCAACTCCTACGAGCAGTACTTC
TRBV7-9	.	TRBJ2-7	.	CASSGSSYEQYF	TGTGCCAGCAGCGGTAGCAGCTACGAGCAGTACTTC
TRBV28	.	TRBJ1-3	.	CASTNSGNTIYF	TGTGCCAGCACCAACTCTGGAAACACCATATATTTT
TRBV30	.	TRBJ2-2	.	CAWSAANTGELFF	TGTGCCTGGAGTGCAGCGAACACCGGGGAGCTGTTTTTT
TRBV4-2	TRBD1	TRBJ1-5	few	CASSQEGDRHQPQHF	TGTGCCAGCAGCCAAGAAGGGGACAGGCATCAGCCCCAGCATTTT
TRBV7-9	.	TRBJ2-3	.	CASSLIPADTQYF	TGTGCCAGCAGCTTAATCCCGGCAGATACGCAGTATTTT
TRBV27	.	TRBJ1-1	medium-sized	CASSRNVLTGTEAFF	TGTGCCAGCAGTCGGAACGTCCTCACGGGCACTGAAGCTTTCTTT
TRBV28	.	TRBJ2-1	.	CASSLGADDEQFF	TGTGCCAGCAGTTTAGGAGCCGACGATGAGCAGTTCTTC
TRBV7-9	.	TRBJ2-3	.	CASPLAGADTQYF	TGTGCCAGCCCCCTGGCAGGGGCAGATACGCAGTATTTT
TRBV7-7	.	TRBJ1-3	.	CAVDSANGNTIYF	TGTGCCGTAGACAGTGCTAATGGAAACACCATATATTTT
TRBV5-1	TRBD2	TRBJ2-7	.	CASSLEASGSGEQYF	TGCGCCAGCAGCTTGGAAGCTAGCGGGAGCGGCGAGCAGTACTTC
TRBV5-6	.	TRBJ2-3	.	CASSPQRLTGVGRPDTQYF	TGTGCCAGCAGCCCCCAAAGGTTGACCGGGGTCGGCAGGCCAGATACGCAGTATTTT
TRBV11-2	TRBD2	TRBJ2-5	.	CASSPTGLAPPETQYF	TGTGCCAGCAGCCCGACGGGACTAGCACCCCCCGAGACCCAGTACTTC
TRBV7-3	TRBD2	TRBJ2-7	.	CASSQAPAGGGYEQYF	TGTGCCAGCAGCCAAGCCCCTGCGGGAGGGGGCTACGAGCAGTACTTC
TRBV7-9	.	TRBJ2-7	.	CASSLGTTYEQYF	TGTGCCAGCAGCTTAGGGACAACATACGAGCAGTACTTC
TRBV6-1	.	TRBJ1-2	.	CASSGRDGLYGYTF	TGTGCCAGCAGTGGGCGGGACGGCCTCTATGGCTACACCTTC
TRBV5-1	TRBD2	TRBJ2-5	.	CASSFAGGQETQYF	TGCGCCAGCAGCTTCGCGGGGGGGCAAGAGACCCAGTACTTC
TRBV5-1	TRBD1	TRBJ2-7	.	CASSLGVTGQGYYEQYF	TGCGCCAGCAGCTTGGGGGTAACGGGACAGGGATACTACGAGCAGTACTTC
TRBV10-1	.	TRBJ2-2	.	CASSETKGRGTGELFF	TGCGCCAGCAGTGAAACAAAGGGGCGGGGAACCGGGGAGCTGTTTTTT
TRBV9	TRBD2	TRBJ2-7	.	CASSVDASGRLDEQYF	TGTGCCAGCAGCGTAGACGCTAGCGGGAGACTCGACGAGCAGTACTTC
TRBV27	TRBD1	TRBJ2-2	once	CATKGQGATGELFF	TGTGCCACGAAGGGACAGGGGGCAACCGGGGAGCTGTTTTTT
TRBV5-4	TRBD2	TRBJ2-7	.	CASTAAGTTMGEQYF	TGTGCCAGCACTGCGGCGGGGACTACCATGGGAGAGCAGTACTTC
TRBV5-1	.	TRBJ2-3	.	CASSFQTVQSTDTQYF	TGCGCCAGCAGCTTTCAGACAGTTCAAAGCACAGATACGCAGTATTTT
TRBV7-9	.	TRBJ1-2	medium-sized	CASSFSGADYGYTF	TGTGCCAGCAGCTTTTCAGGGGCAGACTATGGCTACACCTTC
TRBV7-8	TRBD1	TRBJ2-3	.	CASKLQGESTDTQYF	TGTGCCAGCAAATTACAGGGGGAATCCACAGATACGCAGTATTTT
TRBV13	.	TRBJ2-2	.	CASSLGRGELFF	TGTGCCAGCAGCTTAGGGCGCGGGGAGCTGTTTTTT
TRBV6-6	.	TRBJ1-1	few	CASSYTGYTEAFF	TGTGCCAGCAGTTACACAGGGTACACTGAAGCTTTCTTT
TRBV19	TRBD1	TRBJ2-1	.	CASSIGGQGGNEQFF	TGTGCCAGTAGTATAGGGGGACAGGGGGGAAATGAGCAGTTCTTC
TRBV27	.	TRBJ1-4	few	CASGRGATNEKLFF	TGTGCCAGCGGAAGAGGAGCAACTAATGAAAAACTGTTTTTT
TRBV29-1	.	TRBJ2-7	.	CSVERGYEQYF	TGCAGCGTTGAGCGAGGCTACGAGCAGTACTTC
TRBV12-5	.	TRBJ2-6	.	CASGANVLTF	TGTGCCTCGGGGGCCAACGTCCTGACTTTC
TRBV9	TRBD2	TRBJ2-7	few	CASSVGASGNHEQYF	TGTGCCAGCAGCGTAGGGGCTAGCGGGAATCACGAGCAGTACTTC
TRBV14	.	TRBJ2-7	.	CASGQSSYEQYF	TGTGCCAGCGGGCAGAGCTCCTACGAGCAGTACTTC
TRBV6-5	TRBD1	TRBJ1-1	.	CASRPPGQGLGEAFF	TGTGCCAGCAGGCCTCCGGGACAGGGGTTAGGTGAAGCTTTCTTT
TRBV19	TRBD2	TRBJ2-3	few	CATRTSGEWGTDTQYF	TGTGCCACCAGAACTAGCGGGGAGTGGGGCACAGATACGCAGTATTTT
TRBV27	.	TRBJ1-4	.	CASGTQGSVEKLFF	TGTGCCAGCGGGACCCAGGGGAGCGTTGAAAAACTGTTTTTT